A selection of T cell receptor beta chains follows, all from one sample in a study of blood T cell repertoires in COVID-19. Measured with immunoSEQ multiplex PCR; TCRdb has only the in-frame clones, and not every one. The profile shows around 320,000 clones, under 90% of them singletons. Sequencing used peripheral blood. The receptors shown here come from a woman in her 30s with COVID-19, enrolled during active disease. CDR3s include the opening cysteine and the closing phenylalanine or tryptophan. A D gene is named only where the DNA matches it firmly. Expanded clones are given a class, and other clones once, few, many or no size at all.

D gene,V gene,J gene,clone size,CDR3 protein,CDR3 DNA
-,TRBV7-6,TRBJ1-2,-,CASSLAQEGYGYTF,TGTGCCAGCAGCTTAGCGCAGGAAGGTTATGGCTACACCTTC
TRBD2,TRBV5-1,TRBJ2-3,-,CASSLTSGTDTQYF,TGCGCCAGCAGCTTGACTAGCGGCACAGATACGCAGTATTTT
TRBD2,TRBV19,TRBJ2-5,-,CASSTTAGLAVETQYF,TGTGCCAGTAGTACTACAGCGGGACTAGCGGTAGAGACCCAGTACTTC
TRBD1,TRBV7-9,TRBJ2-7,-,CASSFEGAGSYEQYF,TGTGCCAGCAGCTTTGAGGGGGCGGGCTCCTACGAGCAGTACTTC
-,TRBV5-5,TRBJ1-2,-,CASSLGGGASGYTF,TGTGCCAGCAGCTTGGGAGGGGGGGCGAGTGGCTACACCTTC
TRBD1,TRBV7-9,TRBJ1-2,-,CASSPTGVLELYGYTF,TGTGCCAGCAGCCCTACAGGGGTCTTGGAACTATATGGCTACACCTTC
TRBD2,TRBV7-6,TRBJ2-3,-,CASSLLERGGLTDTQYF,TGTGCCAGCAGCTTATTGGAGCGGGGGGGACTCACAGATACGCAGTATTTT
-,TRBV6-5,TRBJ1-1,-,CASSLTGSHTEAFF,TGTGCCAGCAGCCTTACAGGGAGTCACACTGAAGCTTTCTTT
-,TRBV5-6,TRBJ1-5,many,CASSFAGGYNQPQHF,TGTGCCAGCAGCTTCGCGGGCGGGTACAATCAGCCCCAGCATTTT
TRBD1,TRBV11-3,TRBJ1-2,-,CASSQLLTTGDNYGYTF,TGTGCCAGCAGCCAACTTTTAACGACAGGGGATAACTATGGCTACACCTTC
TRBD1,TRBV11-2,TRBJ1-5,-,CASSLEPWTGFSYSNQPQHF,TGTGCCAGCAGCTTAGAACCCTGGACAGGTTTTTCGTATAGCAATCAGCCCCAGCATTTT
-,TRBV28,TRBJ1-6,-,CASSIPGVYNSPLHF,TGTGCCAGCAGCATTCCCGGGGTATATAATTCACCCCTCCACTTT
-,TRBV7-2,TRBJ1-1,-,CASSLGAGQGEAFF,TGTGCCAGCAGCTTAGGGGCAGGGCAGGGGGAAGCTTTCTTT
TRBD1,TRBV11-2,TRBJ2-7,-,CASSLELGTGYYEQYF,TGTGCCAGCAGCTTAGAGTTAGGGACAGGATACTACGAGCAGTACTTC
-,TRBV9,TRBJ1-2,-,CASSARERDFEGYTF,TGTGCCAGCAGCGCGCGGGAGAGGGACTTTGAGGGCTACACCTTC
-,TRBV5-5,TRBJ1-6,-,CASSLGQGLSPLHF,TGTGCCAGCAGCTTGGGGCAGGGGCTTTCACCCCTCCACTTT
-,TRBV5-1,TRBJ1-6,-,CASSLAPVSSYNSPLHF,TGCGCCAGCAGCTTAGCGCCCGTTAGCTCCTATAATTCACCCCTCCACTTT
TRBD1,TRBV6-4,TRBJ2-2,few,CASSPTGAGELFF,TGTGCCAGCAGCCCGACAGGGGCCGGGGAGCTGTTTTTT
TRBD2,TRBV11-2,TRBJ2-3,-,CASSPGGASWTDTQYF,TGTGCCAGCAGCCCCGGGGGGGCCTCGTGGACAGATACGCAGTATTTT
TRBD1,TRBV27,TRBJ2-7,-,CASSLAGTGSHEQYF,TGTGCCAGCAGTTTAGCCGGGACAGGGTCCCACGAGCAGTACTTC
TRBD1,TRBV27,TRBJ2-1,-,CASSFGQEVNEQFF,TGTGCCAGCAGTTTCGGACAGGAGGTCAATGAGCAGTTCTTC
TRBD2,TRBV11-2,TRBJ2-1,-,CASSFPGGTSGGWWVYNEQFF,TGTGCCAGCAGTTTCCCAGGCGGGACTAGCGGGGGGTGGTGGGTCTACAATGAGCAGTTCTTC
TRBD1,TRBV6-5,TRBJ1-1,once,CASSLGGQGDTEAFF,TGTGCCAGCAGTTTGGGTGGACAGGGAGACACTGAAGCTTTCTTT
-,TRBV6-5,TRBJ1-2,-,CASRSSTTSGYTF,TGTGCCAGCAGATCCTCGACAACCTCTGGCTACACCTTC
TRBD2,TRBV11-2,TRBJ2-1,-,CASSLDIGLAGAYNEQFF,TGTGCCAGCAGCTTAGATATCGGACTAGCGGGGGCCTACAATGAGCAGTTCTTC
-,TRBV24-1,TRBJ1-5,-,CATSDKGGQPQHF,TGTGCCACCAGTGACAAGGGGGGGCAGCCCCAGCATTTT
-,TRBV11-3,TRBJ2-3,-,CASSTGEADTQYF,TGTGCCAGCAGCACTGGAGAAGCAGATACGCAGTATTTT
-,TRBV6-5,TRBJ1-2,-,CASTQPPGRGGYTF,TGTGCCAGCACCCAACCCCCTGGACGCGGGGGCTACACCTTC
TRBD1,TRBV6-2/TRBV6-3,TRBJ2-7,-,CASSSAGTGDGEQYF,TGTGCCAGCAGTTCCGCCGGGACAGGGGATGGCGAGCAGTACTTC
-,TRBV5-6,TRBJ2-7,-,CASSPTQVGGEQYF,TGTGCCAGCAGCCCCACCCAGGTGGGGGGCGAGCAGTACTTC
TRBD2,TRBV6-5,TRBJ2-7,-,CASRHLAGSSYEQYF,TGTGCCAGCAGGCACCTAGCGGGTAGCTCCTACGAGCAGTACTTC
TRBD1,TRBV15,TRBJ1-6,-,CATSGQGNNSPLHF,TGTGCCACCAGCGGACAGGGGAATAATTCACCCCTCCACTTT
TRBD1,TRBV5-1,TRBJ2-2,-,CASSRLTGAGELFF,TGCGCCAGCAGCCGCCTCACAGGGGCCGGGGAGCTGTTTTTT
-,TRBV12-5,TRBJ2-1,-,CASGLGVNEQFF,TGTGCTAGTGGTTTGGGAGTTAATGAGCAGTTCTTC
TRBD2,TRBV4-1,TRBJ2-5,-,CASSHRVDPKRRTSGGRETQYF,TGCGCCAGCAGCCATAGGGTTGACCCCAAAAGACGGACTAGCGGGGGAAGGGAGACCCAGTACTTC
-,TRBV3-1/TRBV3-2,TRBJ1-2,-,CASSQRRGQGGYTF,TGTGCCAGCAGCCAACGACGGGGTCAAGGAGGCTACACCTTC
-,TRBV2,TRBJ1-5,-,CASSTYGNQPQHF,TGTGCCAGCAGCACTTATGGCAATCAGCCCCAGCATTTT
-,TRBV11-2,TRBJ2-7,-,CASSLRSRAYEQYF,TGTGCCAGCAGCTTAAGGAGCAGGGCCTACGAGCAGTACTTC
-,TRBV2,TRBJ1-1,-,CATRPRGMLGAFF,TGTGCCACCAGACCAAGGGGCATGTTGGGAGCTTTCTTT
-,TRBV2,TRBJ1-5,-,CASSSEGIGQPQHF,TGTGCCAGCAGTTCGGAGGGGATCGGTCAGCCCCAGCATTTT
-,TRBV6-5,TRBJ2-7,-,CASSFQGYEQYF,TGTGCCAGCAGTTTTCAGGGCTACGAGCAGTACTTC
TRBD1,TRBV7-8,TRBJ2-7,-,CASSRDRDRLSYEQYF,TGTGCCAGCAGCCGCGACCGGGACAGGCTCTCCTACGAGCAGTACTTC
TRBD1,TRBV5-1,TRBJ2-7,-,CASRVTGGYLSYEQYF,TGCGCCAGCAGGGTCACAGGGGGCTACCTCTCCTACGAGCAGTACTTC
-,TRBV11-3,TRBJ1-1,-,CASSSSMDTEAFF,TGTGCCAGCAGCTCCTCTATGGACACTGAAGCTTTCTTT
-,TRBV4-1,TRBJ1-6,once,CASSQTKQGINSPLHF,TGCGCCAGCAGCCAAACGAAGCAGGGGATCAATTCACCCCTCCACTTT
-,TRBV6-5,TRBJ2-3,once,CASSYSPSSRGTQYF,TGTGCCAGCAGTTACTCCCCGAGCTCCCGGGGGACGCAGTATTTT
-,TRBV4-1,TRBJ1-5,-,CASSPRGGGSNQPQHF,TGCGCCAGCAGCCCCCGCGGAGGCGGGAGCAATCAGCCCCAGCATTTT
TRBD1,TRBV2,TRBJ2-5,-,CASRKLTGGYETQYF,TGTGCCAGCAGAAAATTGACAGGGGGCTACGAGACCCAGTACTTC
-,TRBV5-5,TRBJ1-5,once,CASSLGGSNQPQHF,TGTGCCAGCAGCTTAGGAGGGAGCAATCAGCCCCAGCATTTT